This is a list of T cell receptor beta chains from one sample in a study of shared clonotypes between healthy human individuals. Generated by immunoSEQ multiplex PCR, the TCRdb table keeps only in-frame clones and is missing some. This table has hundreds of thousands of clones, around 96% appearing once. The sample consisted of naive CD8+ T cells sorted from blood. Receptor source: a woman younger than 45 in good health. CDR3s leave out the opening cysteine and the closing phenylalanine or tryptophan. Fields, in order: V gene, CDR3 length, CDR3 protein.

v_call: TRBV27
cdr3_length: 13
cdr3_aa: ASRTTGTGEYEQY

v_call: TRBV5-4
cdr3_length: 13
cdr3_aa: ASSPSGTGGSPLH

v_call: TRBV9
cdr3_length: 16
cdr3_aa: ASSVSPGGIGGANVLT

v_call: TRBV7-9
cdr3_length: 17
cdr3_aa: ASSPRLWREGPNTGELF

v_call: TRBV7-9
cdr3_length: 13
cdr3_aa: ASSENRGVVYEQY

v_call: TRBV9
cdr3_length: 14
cdr3_aa: ASSVGPGQGHEKLF

v_call: TRBV13
cdr3_length: 12
cdr3_aa: ASSPSAGGNEQF

v_call: TRBV13
cdr3_length: 16
cdr3_aa: ASSSRTSGRAGAGELF

v_call: TRBV11-2
cdr3_length: 13
cdr3_aa: ASSPDGRAGGELF

v_call: TRBV7-9
cdr3_length: 10
cdr3_aa: ASSPSSGGYT

v_call: TRBV7-8
cdr3_length: 16
cdr3_aa: ASSWGVTSGASYNEQF

v_call: TRBV28
cdr3_length: 13
cdr3_aa: ASRADRGLGNTIY

v_call: TRBV2
cdr3_length: 14
cdr3_aa: ASSEGWTSGSSEQF

v_call: TRBV27
cdr3_length: 12
cdr3_aa: ASSSYQESYEQY

v_call: TRBV13
cdr3_length: 11
cdr3_aa: ASSQKSWDTQY

v_call: TRBV14
cdr3_length: 13
cdr3_aa: ASSQDDRSFYGYT

v_call: TRBV4-1
cdr3_length: 13
cdr3_aa: ASSPGTRQAAEQY

v_call: TRBV10-2
cdr3_length: 11
cdr3_aa: ASRDRGHEKLF

v_call: TRBV7-8
cdr3_length: 11
cdr3_aa: ASNTGDKNIQY

v_call: TRBV29-1
cdr3_length: 12
cdr3_aa: SVETGRAGETQY

v_call: TRBV9
cdr3_length: 13
cdr3_aa: ASSATGTGPYEQY

v_call: TRBV6-5
cdr3_length: 12
cdr3_aa: ATSAWMGSGELF

v_call: TRBV7-9
cdr3_length: 11
cdr3_aa: ASSSWTGYEQY

v_call: TRBV5-6
cdr3_length: 12
cdr3_aa: ASTTSTGLQPQH

v_call: TRBV5-1
cdr3_length: 10
cdr3_aa: ASSPDRDEQY

v_call: TRBV2
cdr3_length: 16
cdr3_aa: ARASGTSGIVDQETQY

v_call: TRBV14
cdr3_length: 12
cdr3_aa: ASSPWDWGNEQF

v_call: TRBV7-7
cdr3_length: 10
cdr3_aa: ASSSDRGAQY

v_call: TRBV28
cdr3_length: 15
cdr3_aa: ASSFRTFSGISYEQY

v_call: TRBV19
cdr3_length: 14
cdr3_aa: ASSATQGRGPGEQY

v_call: TRBV7-6
cdr3_length: 11
cdr3_aa: ASSPGPNNEQF

v_call: TRBV5-1
cdr3_length: 17
cdr3_aa: ASRLVASQFSSSYNEQF